The clone carrying this T cell receptor beta chain was seen many times. Its target is unknown. No cell sorting was done before RNA was extracted from the tissue. Chemotherapy-naive patients with new lung cancer underwent thoracic surgery in China, August–late 2014. CDR3 length equals 16 residues. Germline V gene data show CDR1 as MNHEY and CDR2 as SVGAGI. V lost 4 bases and J lost 6; bases outside the gene matches: 9. A modified ARM-PCR protocol with three rounds of nested PCR amplified TCRbeta. TCRdb itself ran the multiplex PCR reads through MiXCR, one entry per CDR3 protein. The data show some 84,000 distinct CDR3 sequences, around 65% seen once. The sample belongs to a study of tumor and adjacent non-tumor tissue in lung cancer. The overall study: The cohort had 12 adenocarcinoma, 2 squamous cell and 1 small cell patients. Findings of the study overall: Significantly higher TCR diversity was found in tumor than normal lung. Shorter survival was associated with higher TCR diversity in tumors.

Sequences were obtained from lung tumor tissue. This TCR was sampled from a man between 70 and 80 years old with non-small cell lung cancer. V usage is TRBV6-5 and J usage is TRBJ2-1; 10 bases map to TRBD2. CDR3 residues: CASSSPSSGSGNEQFF. As DNA, the CDR3 is TGTGCCAGCAGTTCGCCTTCTAGCGGGAGCGGCAATGAGCAGTTCTTC.